This section outlines one TCR beta chain sequence together with its context. Its antigen is currently unknown. V was shortened by 3 bases and J by 6 bases, with 17 bases between the two germline ends. Looked up from germline, CDR1 is DFQATT and CDR2 is SNEGSKA (reference sequence). There are 14 residues in the CDR3. Preparing the TCRbeta library involved the use of unique molecular identifiers. TCRdb used MiXCR to reprocess the PCR reads, holding one entry per CDR3 protein. The table records a few hundred thousand distinct CDR3 sequences, about a quarter of them present only once. The data originate from a study of T-cell reconstitution after alpha-beta-depleted transplantation in children. The study's findings and limits: A year had passed since transplant, and T-cell counts and diversity by then came mostly from newly produced T cells.

The TCR was taken from a boy younger than two with Wiskott-Aldrich syndrome, due to receive a stem cell transplant. This sequence joins TRBV20-1 and TRBJ1-1, with D perhaps matching TRBD1 (6 bases). The sample was PBMCs, taken before TCRalphabeta/CD19-depleted stem cell transplant. The CDR3 sequence is CSASIPGAQAEAFF. The DNA for the CDR3 is TGCAGTGCTAGTATCCCGGGGGCGCAGGCTGAAGCTTTCTTT.